This T cell receptor beta chain was captured in a study of T cells in Graves' hyperthyroidism and ophthalmopathy. Whole-study results and caveats: In the blood, most expanded thyroid clonotypes above 0.001 appeared as well. Using 13 V-J features, a model discriminated ophthalmopathy from stable hyperthyroidism.

In its sample, this clonotype was seen many times. What it recognizes is unknown. Researchers took RNA transcripts and amplified the TCR beta CDR3 regions from them. The TCR CDR3 first-round RT-PCR relied on the HTBI primer set. TCRdb used MiXCR to reprocess the multiplex PCR reads, holding one entry per CDR3 protein. The sample gives about 570,000 distinct CDR3 sequences, 35% to 55% of which show up once; around 20% is in the top ten. V lost 0 bases and J lost 0, with 17 bases in between. CDR3 size: 19 residues. From germline, CDR1 is LNHNV and CDR2 YYDKDF (reference sequence). J is TRBJ1-4 and V is TRBV15; D is ambiguous. Sequenced: peripheral blood or thyroid tissue (not recorded which). The sequence came from an adult woman with Graves' disease, either hyperthyroidism or ophthalmopathy (not recorded which). CDR3 coding DNA: TGTGCCACCAGCAGAGATAGGCAGACTCTAATTGCAACTAATGAAAAACTGTTTTTT. Its translation is CATSRDRQTLIATNEKLFF.